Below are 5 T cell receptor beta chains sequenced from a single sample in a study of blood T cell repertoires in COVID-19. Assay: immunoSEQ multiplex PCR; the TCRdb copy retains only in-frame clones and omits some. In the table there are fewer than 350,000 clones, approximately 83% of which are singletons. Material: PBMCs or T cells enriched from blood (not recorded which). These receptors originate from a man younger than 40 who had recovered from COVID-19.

CDR3 nucleotides: TGTGCCAGCAGCCAAGTTACGGGACAGGGTAGAAACACCATATATTTT. Translation: CASSQVTGQGRNTIYF. The chain uses TRBV3-1 (or the pseudogene TRBV3-2) and TRBJ1-3; TRBD1 matches 9 bases. The V segment lost 1 base and the J segment 5 bases; nucleotides outside the gene matches: 6. CDR3 length: 16 amino acids. The germline CDR1 and CDR2 sequences are LGHDT and YNNKEL (reference sequence).

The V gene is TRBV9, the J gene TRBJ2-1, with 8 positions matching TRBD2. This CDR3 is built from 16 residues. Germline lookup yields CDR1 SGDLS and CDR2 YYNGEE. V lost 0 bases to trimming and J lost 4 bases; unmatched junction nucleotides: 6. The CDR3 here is CASSVVSSGVYNEQFF. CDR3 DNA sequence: TGTGCCAGCAGCGTAGTCAGTAGCGGGGTGTACAATGAGCAGTTCTTC.

The CDR3 DNA is TGTGCCTGGAGTGGGACAGGGAGAGAGACCCAGTACTTC. It codes for CAWSGTGRETQYF. The chain joins TRBV30 to TRBJ2-5; 8 bases fit TRBD1. The CDR3 loop spans 13 amino acids. Trimming cost V 1 base and J 4 bases; bases outside gene matches: 2. Germline V gene sequence: CDR1 GTSNPN, CDR2 SVGIG (reference sequence).

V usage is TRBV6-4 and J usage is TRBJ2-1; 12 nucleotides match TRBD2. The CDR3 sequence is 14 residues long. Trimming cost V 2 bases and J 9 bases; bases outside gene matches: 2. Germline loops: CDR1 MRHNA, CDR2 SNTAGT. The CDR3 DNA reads TGTGCCAGCAGTGACGGGACTAGCGGGTTTGAGCAGTTCTTC. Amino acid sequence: CASSDGTSGFEQFF.

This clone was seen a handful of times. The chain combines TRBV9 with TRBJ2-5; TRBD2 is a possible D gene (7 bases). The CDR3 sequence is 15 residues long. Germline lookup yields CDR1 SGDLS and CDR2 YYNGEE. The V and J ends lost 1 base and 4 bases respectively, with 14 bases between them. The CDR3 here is CASSVFGGARETQYF. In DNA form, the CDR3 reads TGTGCCAGCAGCGTATTTGGGGGGGCCCGAGAGACCCAGTACTTC.